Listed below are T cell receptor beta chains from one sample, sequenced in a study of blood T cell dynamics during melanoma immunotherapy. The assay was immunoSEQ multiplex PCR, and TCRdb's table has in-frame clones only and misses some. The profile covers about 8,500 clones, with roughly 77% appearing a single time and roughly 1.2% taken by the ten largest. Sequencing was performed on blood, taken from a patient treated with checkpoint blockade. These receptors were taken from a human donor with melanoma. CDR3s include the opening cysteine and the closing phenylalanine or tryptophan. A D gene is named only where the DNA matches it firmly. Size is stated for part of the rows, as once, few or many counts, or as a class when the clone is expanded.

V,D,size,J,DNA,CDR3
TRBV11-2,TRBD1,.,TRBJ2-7,TGTGCCAGCAGCTCGCCCGGGACAGGGGCCTACGAGCAGTACTTC,CASSSPGTGAYEQYF
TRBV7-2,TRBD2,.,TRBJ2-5,TGTGCCAGCAGCTTTGGGGTAGCGGGGTCTCGGGAGACCCAGTACTTC,CASSFGVAGSRETQYF
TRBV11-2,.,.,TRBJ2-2,TGTGCCAGCGCGACCGACAAGGCCACCGGGGAGCTGTTTTTT,CASATDKATGELFF
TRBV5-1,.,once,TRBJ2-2,TGCGCCAGCAGCCTGGGTGGGGCCGGGACCGGGGAGCTGTTTTTT,CASSLGGAGTGELFF
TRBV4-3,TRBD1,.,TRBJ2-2,TGCGCCAGCAGCCAACGGGACAGGGCAGTCGGGGAGCTGTTTTTT,CASSQRDRAVGELFF
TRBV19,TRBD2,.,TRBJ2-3,TGTGCCAGTAGTATGGGACTAGCGGTTATCACAGATACGCAGTATTTT,CASSMGLAVITDTQYF
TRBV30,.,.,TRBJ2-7,TGTGCCTGGGGAATCGGGGACGAGCAGTACTTC,CAWGIGDEQYF
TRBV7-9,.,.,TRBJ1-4,TGTGCCAGCAGCTCCGTTGTTGCAGGCCTTGAAAAACTGTTTTTT,CASSSVVAGLEKLFF
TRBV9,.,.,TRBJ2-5,TGTGCCAGCAGCGTAGTAGACAGCTCTCGGACCCAGTACTTC,CASSVVDSSRTQYF
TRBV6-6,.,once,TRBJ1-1,TGTGCCAGCAGTGCCATGAACACTGAAGCTTTCTTT,CASSAMNTEAFF
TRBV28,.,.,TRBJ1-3,TGTGCCAGCAGAACCGACAGGTCCTCTGGAAACACCATATATTTT,CASRTDRSSGNTIYF
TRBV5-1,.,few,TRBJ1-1,TGCGCCAGCAGCGTGGACTCCCCTGGTACTGAAGCTTTCTTT,CASSVDSPGTEAFF
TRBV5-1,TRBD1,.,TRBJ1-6,TGCGCCAGCAGCTACAAGACAGGGGCCGATTCACCCCTCCACTTT,CASSYKTGADSPLHF
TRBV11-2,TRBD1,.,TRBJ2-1,TGTGCCAGCAGCTTAGACGGGGACAGGGGAGATGAGCAGTTCTTC,CASSLDGDRGDEQFF
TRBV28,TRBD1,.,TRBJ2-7,TGTGCCAGCGCCCCCCCTGGACAGGGCTACGAGCAGTACTTC,CASAPPGQGYEQYF
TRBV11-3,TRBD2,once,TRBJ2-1,TGTGCCAGCAGCCCAACTCCGTTAGCGGGAGGTAATGAGCAGTTCTTC,CASSPTPLAGGNEQFF
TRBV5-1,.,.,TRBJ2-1,TGCGCCAGCAGCTTAAGGACAGACTACAATGAGCAGTTCTTC,CASSLRTDYNEQFF
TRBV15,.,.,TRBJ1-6,TGTGCCACCAGCAGAGATATAAGGACTGAGTATAATTCACCCCTCCACTTT,CATSRDIRTEYNSPLHF
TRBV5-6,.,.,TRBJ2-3,TGTGCCAGCAGCTTAGCTAGCACAGATACGCAGTATTTT,CASSLASTDTQYF
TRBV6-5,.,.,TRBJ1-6,TGTGCCAGCAGTTACGGTCAGGGGAATTTTTCACCCCTCCACTTT,CASSYGQGNFSPLHF
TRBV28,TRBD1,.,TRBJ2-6,TGTGCCAGCGGGACAGGGGAAACGTCTGGGGCCAACGTCCTGACTTTC,CASGTGETSGANVLTF
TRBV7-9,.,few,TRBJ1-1,TGTGCCAGCAGCTTAGGAGGAGGGCGAACTGAAGCTTTCTTT,CASSLGGGRTEAFF
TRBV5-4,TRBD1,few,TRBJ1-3,TGTGCCAGCAGCACAGGGACAGCCTCTGGAAACACCATATATTTT,CASSTGTASGNTIYF
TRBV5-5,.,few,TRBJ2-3,TGTGCCAGCAGCTTCGGACAGGGAGGGTATACGCAGTATTTT,CASSFGQGGYTQYF
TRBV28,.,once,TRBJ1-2,TGTGCCAGCAGTTTAAGCGGCGGTGGCTACACCTTC,CASSLSGGGYTF
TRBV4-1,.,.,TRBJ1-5,TGCGCCAGCAGCCATCTAGGACGGGGGTTTCAGCCCCAGCATTTT,CASSHLGRGFQPQHF
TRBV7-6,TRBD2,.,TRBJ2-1,TGTGCCAGCAGCTCCCAGCGGGAGTGGGGTGATGAGCAGTTCTTC,CASSSQREWGDEQFF
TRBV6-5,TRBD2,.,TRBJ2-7,TGTGCCAGCAGTTATAGCGGGAGATGGAGCTCCTACGAGCAGTACTTC,CASSYSGRWSSYEQYF
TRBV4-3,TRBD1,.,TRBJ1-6,TGCGCCAGCGGCCTTAAGACAGGGGGCGATTCACCCCTCCACTTT,CASGLKTGGDSPLHF
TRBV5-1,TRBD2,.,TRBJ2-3,TGCGCCAGCAGCCCGGGGACTAGCGGGCCTAGCACAGATACGCAGTATTTT,CASSPGTSGPSTDTQYF
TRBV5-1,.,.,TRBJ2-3,TGCGCCAGCAGCTTGGGGGCAGGGACGTCAGATACGCAGTATTTT,CASSLGAGTSDTQYF
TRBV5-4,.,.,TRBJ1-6,TGTGCCAGCAGACAGGCAGGGGCCAATTCACCCCTCCACTTT,CASRQAGANSPLHF
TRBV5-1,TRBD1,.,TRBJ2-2,TGCGCCAGCAGCTTAAGGACAGGGATCGGGGAGCTGTTTTTT,CASSLRTGIGELFF
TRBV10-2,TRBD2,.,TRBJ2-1,TGCGCCAGTATGGGGGGTAGCGGGGGGAATGAGCAGTTCTTC,CASMGGSGGNEQFF
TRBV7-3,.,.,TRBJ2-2,TGTGCCAGCAGCTTAGGACCCGGGGAGCTGTTTTTT,CASSLGPGELFF
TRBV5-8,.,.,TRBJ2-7,TGTGCCAGCAGCTTGGGACTATATCAATCAACTTATGGCCGCGAGCAGTACTTC,CASSLGLYQSTYGREQYF
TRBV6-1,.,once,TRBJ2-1,TGTGCCAGCAGAGGGGGGGGTTACAATGAGCAGTTCTTC,CASRGGGYNEQFF
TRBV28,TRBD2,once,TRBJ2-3,TGTGCCAGCAGTCACCGACTAGCGGGAAGCACAGATACGCAGTATTTT,CASSHRLAGSTDTQYF
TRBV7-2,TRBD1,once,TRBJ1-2,TGTGCCAGCAGCGCCGGGACAGGGCTCTTCATTACTGGCTACACCTTC,CASSAGTGLFITGYTF
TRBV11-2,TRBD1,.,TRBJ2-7,TGTGCCAGCAGAGGAGGACAGGGAACCTACGAGCAGTACTTC,CASRGGQGTYEQYF
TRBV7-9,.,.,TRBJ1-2,TGTGCCAGCAGCTTAGAGGTTGGGGTCGGTGGCTACACCTTC,CASSLEVGVGGYTF
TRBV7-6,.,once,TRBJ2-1,TGTGCCAGCAGCTTAGGCGGGACACCTTACAATGAGCAGTTCTTC,CASSLGGTPYNEQFF
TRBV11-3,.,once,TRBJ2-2,TGTGCCAGCAGCTTAGCAGGGACAACGAACACCGGGGAGCTGTTTTTT,CASSLAGTTNTGELFF
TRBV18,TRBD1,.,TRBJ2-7,TGTGCCAGCTCGCCGGGACAGGGGGCCACCTACGAGCAGTACTTC,CASSPGQGATYEQYF
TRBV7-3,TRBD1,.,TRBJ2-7,TGTGCCAGCAGCCGGGACAGGGGGCCTTCGTACGAGCAGTACTTC,CASSRDRGPSYEQYF